Detailed here is one TCR beta chain. The antigen is undetermined. V was cut by 2 bases and J by 5 bases, with 27 bases left in between. From germline, CDR1 is MGHRA and CDR2 YSYEKL. The CDR3 length is 19 residues. Researchers prepared the TCRbeta library using unique molecular identifiers, the study reports. Via MiXCR, TCRdb re-called the PCR reads, giving one row per CDR3 protein. The table records around 440,000 distinct CDR3 sequences, roughly 17% of them present only once. The data derive from a study of T-cell reconstitution after alpha-beta-depleted transplantation in children. Study-wide findings and caveats: Surviving recipient T cells and thymic progenitors underlay high day-60 TCRbeta diversity in some patients. Counts and diversity of T cells one year after transplant came mostly from newly produced T cells. Expanded graft clones numbering several hundred reportedly gave rise to alpha-beta T cells about two months after transplant.

The V call is TRBV4-1, the J call TRBJ2-5, with D possibly matching TRBD1 (5 bases). The receptor's source is a boy under three years old who had a stem cell transplant for Wiskott-Aldrich syndrome, so the T cells may come from the graft donor. Sequences were derived from PBMCs, mostly from graft donor cells, sampled 360 days after TCRalphabeta/CD19-depleted stem cell transplant. The CDR3 DNA is TGCGCCAGCAGCCAAAGGGGTCTGGGCCGGACAACTCGGGCGGAGACCCAGTACTTC. Translated: CASSQRGLGRTTRAETQYF.